A single sample gave rise to the 12 T cell receptor beta chains below, sequenced in a study of early T cells in non-severe SARS-CoV-2 infection. Using its own MiXCR run on the 5' RACE reads, TCRdb lists one record per CDR3 protein. The profile covers about 82,000 distinct CDR3 sequences, with roughly 13% appearing a single time and 6% taken by the ten largest. The sequenced material came from whole blood. These receptors all come from an adult who was a healthcare worker with PCR-confirmed SARS-CoV-2 infection or an uninfected control (not recorded which).

This clonotype has a handful of counts. The gene calls are TRBV20-1 and TRBJ2-7; D possibly corresponds to TRBD2 (6 bases). This CDR3 contains 14 residues. Germline V gene sequence: CDR1 DFQATT, CDR2 SNEGSKA (reference sequence). V was pared by 1 base and J by 4 bases, with 14 bases between. Here the CDR3 reads CSARGGEGWYEQYF. The CDR3 bases are TGCAGTGCTAGAGGGGGGGAAGGCTGGTACGAGCAGTACTTC.

V usage is TRBV28 and J usage is TRBJ1-2; unclear D gene. Per germline, CDR1 MDHEN and CDR2 SYDVKM. Trimming stripped 3 bases from V and 7 bases from J, with 9 bases between. CDR3 length: 12 residues. CDR3 DNA: TGTGCCAGCAGTTTGGACGTAACTGGCTACACCTTC. Residues: CASSLDVTGYTF.

The rearrangement links TRBV18 to TRBJ2-7; D may be TRBD1 or TRBD2 (5 bases each). CDR1 is KGHSH, CDR2 LQKENI, per germline. With 3 bases removed from V and 0 bases from J, the gap between germline ends came to 12 bases. The CDR3 length is 15 residues. CDR3 DNA sequence: TGTGCCAGCTCACCCTCCGGGACGGGCTCCTACGAGCAGTACTTC. It specifies CASSPSGTGSYEQYF.

The genes are TRBV27 and TRBJ1-2; D not resolved. Between the trimmed V and J ends, which lost 2 bases and 4 bases, there was a span of 8 bases. The CDR3 covers 13 residues. Germline V CDR1 and CDR2: MNHEY, SMNVEV (reference sequence). For the CDR3, the DNA is TGTGCCAGCAGTTTAACTAAAGTCTATGGCTACACCTTC. The encoded protein is CASSLTKVYGYTF.

This clonotype was found a few times. The chain recombines TRBV18 with TRBJ2-3; D uncertain. CDR1 and CDR2 (germline): KGHSH, LQKENI. The CDR3 runs to 15 residues. The V and J ends lost 2 bases and 3 bases respectively, with 12 bases between them. For the CDR3, the DNA is TGTGCCAGCTCACCAATCTCGGCCTCAACAGATACGCAGTATTTT. It codes for CASSPISASTDTQYF. The variable domain in full, completed from reference TRBV18 and TRBJ2-3, reads NAGVMQNPRHLVRRRGQEARLRCSPMKGHSHVYWYRQLPEEGLKFMVYLQKENIIDESGMPKERFSAEFPKEGPSILRIQQVVRGDSAAYFCASSPISASTDTQYFGPGTRLTVL.

This clonotype was recorded a few times. The J gene is TRBJ1-1, the V gene TRBV10-3; 7 positions agree with TRBD1. The germline V gene has CDR1 ENHRY and CDR2 SYGVKD. V lost 8 bases to trimming and J lost 0 bases; unmatched junction nucleotides: 3. This CDR3 is 13 amino acids long. As DNA, the CDR3 is TGTGCCATCTCGGGACAGCTGAACACTGAAGCTTTCTTT. Translation: CAISGQLNTEAFF.

In its sample, this clonotype was seen many times. The chain carries TRBV12-3 or TRBV12-4 and TRBJ1-2; tentatively, D is TRBD1 (5 bases). V was trimmed by 3 bases and J by 3 bases, leaving 14 bases between them. The CDR3 runs 15 residues. The CDR3: CASSLSLIGDYGYTF. In DNA, the CDR3 is TGTGCCAGCAGTTTGTCCTTGATAGGGGACTATGGCTACACCTTC.

This clonotype was picked up many times. The CDR3 reads CASSRDRGEKLFF. The CDR3 nucleotides read TGTGCCAGCAGCCGGGACAGGGGAGAAAAACTGTTTTTT. The rearrangement links TRBV7-3 to TRBJ1-4; 10 bases line up with TRBD1. CDR1 and CDR2 (germline): SGHTA, FQGTGA. J was trimmed by 8 bases and V by 5 bases; bases with no gene match: 2. This CDR3 is built from 13 residues.

The chain employs TRBV27 and TRBJ2-7; 9 positions match TRBD1. With V trimmed by 7 bases and J by 6 bases, 13 bases remained unmatched. The CDR3 extends over 15 amino acids. CDR1 MNHEY and CDR2 SMNVEV come from the germline V gene (reference sequence). In nucleotides, the CDR3 is TGTGCCAGCAAATCCTTAACAGGGGGCATGGCCGAGCAGTACTTC. Protein product: CASKSLTGGMAEQYF.

This clonotype has ten or more counts. The chain joins TRBV6-5 to TRBJ1-2, with D unresolved. The germline V gene has CDR1 MNHEY and CDR2 SVGAGI. This CDR3 region has 13 residues. Trimming removed 2 bases at V and 2 bases at J, with 6 bases between. As DNA, the CDR3 is TGTGCCAGCAGTTACACAGCAAACTATGGCTACACCTTC. Translated, it gives CASSYTANYGYTF.

This rearrangement joins TRBV20-1 to TRBJ1-4; a weak D match, TRBD1 (5 bases). Per the germline V gene, CDR1 is DFQATT and CDR2 is SNEGSKA (reference sequence). The CDR3 totals 17 residues. The V and J ends lost 3 bases and 0 bases respectively, with 17 bases between them. Here the CDR3 reads CSARGGGTRTTNEKLFF. The CDR3 DNA reads TGCAGTGCTAGGGGTGGGGGGACTAGGACAACTAATGAAAAACTGTTTTTT.

This clonotype was detected many times. The chain joins TRBV28 to TRBJ2-7; 10 bases line up with TRBD2. V shed 7 bases, J shed 6 bases, and the junction held 6 bases outside the gene matches. The germline gives CDR1 MDHEN, CDR2 SYDVKM. This CDR3 is built from 13 residues. The CDR3 nucleotides read TGTGCCAGCAAGTACCTAGCGGGAGTCGAGCAGTACTTC. Its protein is CASKYLAGVEQYF.